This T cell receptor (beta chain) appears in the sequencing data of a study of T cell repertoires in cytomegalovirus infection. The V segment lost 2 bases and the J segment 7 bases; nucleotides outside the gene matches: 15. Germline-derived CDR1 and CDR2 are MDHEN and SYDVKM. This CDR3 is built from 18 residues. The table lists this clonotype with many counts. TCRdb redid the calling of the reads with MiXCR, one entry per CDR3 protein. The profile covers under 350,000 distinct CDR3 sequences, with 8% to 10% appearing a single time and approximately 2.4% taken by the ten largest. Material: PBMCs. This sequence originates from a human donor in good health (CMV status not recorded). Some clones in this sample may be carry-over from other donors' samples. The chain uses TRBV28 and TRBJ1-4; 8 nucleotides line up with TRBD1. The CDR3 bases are TGTGCCAGCAGTTTAGGTGGGGCTACAGGGGGGCATTTTGAAAAACTGTTTTTT. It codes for CASSLGGATGGHFEKLFF.